The rows below give T cell receptor beta chains drawn from one sample of a study of T-cell memory formation after mild COVID-19. TCRdb re-called the 5' RACE reads with MiXCR, one entry per CDR3 protein. The sample has about 320,000 distinct CDR3 sequences; 14% are singletons. Sequencing was carried out using PBMCs or a T cell subset sorted from them (not recorded which). These receptors were obtained from a man younger than 30 who had mild COVID-19 (a few samples of this study predate the infection). Cell type and time point are not known. Both conserved end residues are part of each CDR3. The D gene is left open where the match is weak. Clone sizes are given selectively: once, few, many, or a class where the clone is expanded.

size	J	length	V	D	CDR3	DNA
few	TRBJ1-1	13	TRBV15	.	CATSKVGSNEAFF	TGTGCCACCAGCAAGGTGGGCTCGAACGAGGCTTTCTTT
few	TRBJ2-1	14	TRBV5-8	TRBD2	CASSLGLAGGLQFF	TGTGCCAGCAGCTTGGGACTAGCGGGGGGTTTGCAGTTCTTC
few	TRBJ2-5	12	TRBV6-1	.	CASSEVVETQYF	TGTGCCAGCAGTGAAGTCGTGGAGACCCAGTACTTC
few	TRBJ2-6	15	TRBV4-3	.	CASSQDRTGANVLTF	TGCGCCAGCAGCCAAGACAGAACTGGGGCCAACGTCCTGACTTTC
few	TRBJ1-5	13	TRBV3-1	.	CASSPAEGQPQHF	TGTGCCAGCAGCCCCGCGGAAGGTCAGCCCCAGCATTTT
.	TRBJ1-1	14	TRBV7-2	TRBD1	CASSPRTGDTEAFF	TGTGCCAGCAGCCCCCGGACAGGGGACACTGAAGCTTTCTTT
.	TRBJ1-1	14	TRBV4-1	.	CASGLRGSDTEAFF	TGCGCCAGCGGTCTCAGGGGCTCGGACACTGAAGCTTTCTTT
.	TRBJ1-3	14	TRBV6-6	.	CASSWRLSGNTIYF	TGTGCCAGCAGCTGGAGATTATCCGGAAACACCATATATTTT
few	TRBJ1-5	14	TRBV6-2/TRBV6-3	.	CASSTDGYNQPQHF	TGTGCCAGCAGTACGGACGGATACAATCAGCCCCAGCATTTT
.	TRBJ2-5	13	TRBV20-1	.	CSAPGAGFETQYF	TGCAGTGCCCCTGGGGCAGGGTTTGAGACCCAGTACTTC
.	TRBJ1-5	15	TRBV2	.	CASSVRHISNQPQHF	TGTGCCAGCAGTGTTAGACATATTTCAAATCAGCCCCAGCATTTT
.	TRBJ1-3	15	TRBV3-1	TRBD1	CASSPGQEPGNTIYF	TGTGCCAGCAGCCCCGGACAGGAGCCTGGAAACACCATATATTTT
.	TRBJ2-1	12	TRBV28	.	CASSLLEDEQFF	TGTGCCAGCAGTTTGTTGGAGGATGAGCAGTTCTTC
many	TRBJ1-5	15	TRBV12-3/TRBV12-4	TRBD1	CASSSMTGPNQPQHF	TGTGCCAGCAGCAGTATGACAGGGCCCAATCAGCCCCAGCATTTT
.	TRBJ2-7	16	TRBV7-9	.	CASSLGVKRETYEQYF	TGTGCCAGCAGCTTAGGGGTTAAACGGGAAACCTACGAGCAGTACTTC
.	TRBJ2-6	15	TRBV10-3	.	CAITGNPSGANVLTF	TGTGCCATCACGGGGAACCCGTCTGGGGCCAACGTCCTGACTTTC
few	TRBJ2-7	17	TRBV7-9	TRBD2	CASSPFAAGTLSYEQYF	TGTGCCAGCAGCCCCTTTGCAGCGGGGACCCTCTCCTACGAGCAGTACTTC
few	TRBJ1-1	16	TRBV7-2	.	CASSLDPRSGKPEAFF	TGTGCCAGCAGCTTAGATCCCCGGTCCGGTAAGCCTGAAGCTTTCTTT
.	TRBJ2-2	15	TRBV5-1	TRBD1	CASSSLQGDTGELFF	TGCGCCAGCAGCAGCCTACAGGGGGACACCGGGGAGCTGTTTTTT
many	TRBJ1-1	15	TRBV2	.	CASSVAVQMNTEAFF	TGTGCCAGCAGTGTCGCAGTTCAGATGAACACTGAAGCTTTCTTT
many	TRBJ2-7	13	TRBV7-2	.	CASSFLAGYEQYF	TGTGCCAGCAGCTTTTTGGCGGGCTACGAGCAGTACTTC
.	TRBJ2-7	13	TRBV7-9	.	CASSLTLSYEQYF	TGTGCCAGCAGCTTAACCCTCTCCTACGAGCAGTACTTC
few	TRBJ2-5	16	TRBV5-1	TRBD2	CASSPSSGGPGETQYF	TGCGCCAGCAGCCCGAGTAGCGGGGGCCCCGGAGAGACCCAGTACTTC
many	TRBJ2-2	15	TRBV5-1	.	CASSLVGQRAGELFF	TGCGCCAGCAGCTTGGTCGGACAACGGGCCGGGGAGCTGTTTTTT
.	TRBJ1-1	15	TRBV4-1	.	CASSQRGVEFRSAFF	TGCGCCAGCAGCCAGAGGGGGGTAGAGTTCAGGTCGGCTTTCTTT
.	TRBJ2-3	14	TRBV4-1	.	CASRPAGSPDTQYF	TGCGCCAGCCGTCCGGCAGGGTCCCCAGATACGCAGTATTTT
.	TRBJ2-7	14	TRBV11-2	.	CASSLDLSSLEQYF	TGTGCCAGCAGCTTAGATCTGTCCAGTTTGGAGCAGTACTTC
few	TRBJ2-3	15	TRBV20-1	TRBD2	CSARGAGGRTDTQYF	TGCAGTGCTAGGGGCGCGGGGGGGCGCACAGATACGCAGTATTTT
.	TRBJ1-1	12	TRBV2	.	CASLGRETEAFF	TGTGCCAGCCTGGGCAGGGAAACTGAAGCTTTCTTT
.	TRBJ1-6	17	TRBV20-1	TRBD1	CSAYRTGGAVGNSPLHF	TGCAGTGCATACAGGACAGGGGGCGCGGTTGGAAATTCACCCCTCCACTTT
.	TRBJ2-1	12	TRBV7-2	.	CASSLGTPEQFF	TGTGCCAGCAGCTTAGGGACACCCGAGCAGTTCTTC
.	TRBJ2-2	15	TRBV5-1	TRBD1	CASSNWDRGSGELFF	TGCGCCAGCAGCAACTGGGACAGGGGTTCCGGGGAGCTGTTTTTT
few	TRBJ2-2	14	TRBV27	TRBD1	CASSSNRGEGELFF	TGTGCCAGCAGTTCAAACAGGGGGGAGGGGGAGCTGTTTTTT
.	TRBJ2-7	13	TRBV12-3/TRBV12-4	.	CASRSGDSYEQYF	TGTGCCAGCAGATCGGGGGACTCCTACGAGCAGTACTTC
.	TRBJ2-2	15	TRBV7-8	TRBD1	CASSFETGAAGELFF	TGTGCCAGCAGCTTTGAGACAGGGGCAGCCGGGGAGCTGTTTTTT
.	TRBJ2-3	14	TRBV20-1	TRBD1	CSADTFFEDRGWYF	TGCAGTGCTGACACTTTCTTCGAGGACAGGGGGTGGTATTTT
.	TRBJ2-6	15	TRBV7-8	.	CASSFPRAGANVLTF	TGTGCCAGCAGCTTTCCCAGGGCTGGGGCCAACGTCCTGACTTTC
.	TRBJ1-6	16	TRBV7-2	.	CASSLSFKVVDSPLHF	TGTGCCAGCAGCTTATCGTTTAAGGTAGTAGATTCACCCCTCCACTTT
few	TRBJ1-4	13	TRBV30	.	CAWSGQPYEKLFF	TGTGCCTGGAGTGGACAGCCGTATGAAAAACTGTTTTTT